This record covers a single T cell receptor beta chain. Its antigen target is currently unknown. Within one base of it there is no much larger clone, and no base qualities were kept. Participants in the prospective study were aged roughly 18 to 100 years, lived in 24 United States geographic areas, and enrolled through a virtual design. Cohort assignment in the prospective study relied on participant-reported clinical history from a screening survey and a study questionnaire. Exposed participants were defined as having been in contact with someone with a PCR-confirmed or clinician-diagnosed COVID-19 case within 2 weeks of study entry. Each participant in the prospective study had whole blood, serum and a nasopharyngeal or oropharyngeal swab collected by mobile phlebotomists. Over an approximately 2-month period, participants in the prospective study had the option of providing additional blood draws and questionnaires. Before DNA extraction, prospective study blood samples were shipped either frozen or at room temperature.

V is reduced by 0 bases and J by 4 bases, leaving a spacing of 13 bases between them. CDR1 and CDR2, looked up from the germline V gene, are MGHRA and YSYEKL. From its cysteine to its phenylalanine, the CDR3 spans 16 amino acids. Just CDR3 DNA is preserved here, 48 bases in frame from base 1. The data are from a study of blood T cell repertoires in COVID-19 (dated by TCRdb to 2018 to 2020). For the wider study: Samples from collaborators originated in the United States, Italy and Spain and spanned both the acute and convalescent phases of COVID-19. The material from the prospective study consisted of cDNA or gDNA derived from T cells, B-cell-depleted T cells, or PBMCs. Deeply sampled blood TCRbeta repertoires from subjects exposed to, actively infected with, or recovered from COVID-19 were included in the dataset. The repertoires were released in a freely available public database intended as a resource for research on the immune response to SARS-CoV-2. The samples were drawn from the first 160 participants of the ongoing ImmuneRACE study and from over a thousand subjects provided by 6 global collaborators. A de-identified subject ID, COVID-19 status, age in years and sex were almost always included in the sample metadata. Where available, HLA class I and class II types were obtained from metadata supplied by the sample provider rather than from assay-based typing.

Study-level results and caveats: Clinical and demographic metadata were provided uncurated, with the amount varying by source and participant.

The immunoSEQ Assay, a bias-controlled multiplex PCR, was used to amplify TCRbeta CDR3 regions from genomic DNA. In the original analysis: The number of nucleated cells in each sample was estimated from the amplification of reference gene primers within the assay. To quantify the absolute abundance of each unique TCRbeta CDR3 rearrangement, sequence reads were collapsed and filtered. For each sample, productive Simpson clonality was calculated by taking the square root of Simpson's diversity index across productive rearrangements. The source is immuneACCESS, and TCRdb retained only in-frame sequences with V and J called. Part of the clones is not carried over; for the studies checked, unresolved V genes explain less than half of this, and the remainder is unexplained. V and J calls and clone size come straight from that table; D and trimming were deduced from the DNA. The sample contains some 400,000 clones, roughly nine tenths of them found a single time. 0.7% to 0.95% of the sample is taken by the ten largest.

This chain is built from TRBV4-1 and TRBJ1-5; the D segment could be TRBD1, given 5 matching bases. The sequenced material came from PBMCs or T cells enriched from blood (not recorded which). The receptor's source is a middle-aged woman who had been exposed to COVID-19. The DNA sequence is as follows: TGCGCCAGCAGCCAAGAGTCCTCACAGGCTAATCAGCCCCAGCATTTT. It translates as CASSQESSQANQPQHF.